Below, 5 T cell receptor beta chains from the same sample are listed, as sequenced in a study of T cells in narcolepsy (dated by TCRdb to the late 2010s). The library was obtained by the immunoSEQ multiplex PCR assay. This is the immuneACCESS table as TCRdb keeps it, with only in-frame sequences that have V and J called. A part of the clones is gone; compared with another copy, unresolved V genes explain less than half, and the rest is unexplained. Counted in this sample were approximately 32,000 clones; around four fifths of them appeared once. The leading ten clones occupy approximately 1.1% of the sample. Sequencing was done on a sample of CD45RA- memory CD4+ T cells from PBMCs. The sample's cell subset or site label, decoded: memory T cells sorted ex vivo from peripheral blood. The receptors come from a human donor with narcolepsy.

This clone was observed a single time. The gene calls are TRBV6-1 and TRBJ1-6; D call uncertain. Trimming pared 5 bases from V and 6 bases from J, leaving 11 bases between. This CDR3 contains 14 residues. Germline loops: CDR1 MNHNS, CDR2 SASEGT. The DNA of the CDR3 is TGTGCCAGCAGTTGGGAGGTACTTAATTCACCCCTCCACTTT. This sequence encodes CASSWEVLNSPLHF.

A single count supports this clone. The V call is TRBV5-1, the J call TRBJ2-2, with 10 bases aligning to TRBD1. With V trimmed by 4 bases and J by 6 bases, 9 bases remained unmatched. CDR3 length: 16 residues. CDR1 and CDR2 (germline): SGHRS, YFSETQ. In DNA form, the CDR3 reads TGCGCCAGCAGCCGTCAGGGACAGGGGTTCGCCGGGGAGCTGTTTTTT. Its translation is CASSRQGQGFAGELFF. Variable domain in full (rest from reference TRBV5-1 and TRBJ2-2): KAGVTQTPRYLIKTRGQQVTLSCSPISGHRSVSWYQQTPGQGLQFLFEYFSETQRNKGNFPGRFSGRQFSNSRSEMNVSTLELGDSALYLCASSRQGQGFAGELFFGEGSRLTVL.

The V gene is TRBV19, the J gene TRBJ2-2; maybe TRBD1 (6 bases). This CDR3 has 15 amino acids. Germline-derived CDR1 and CDR2 are LNHDA and SQIVND (reference sequence). Trimming took off 6 bases at V and 1 base at J, with 12 bases between the two ends. The CDR3 nucleotides read TGTGCCAGTAGAACCGGGACACAGAACACCGGGGAGCTGTTTTTT. The encoded protein is CASRTGTQNTGELFF. Supplemented by reference TRBV19 and TRBJ2-2, the full variable domain reads DGGITQSPKYLFRKEGQNVTLSCEQNLNHDAMYWYRQDPGQGLRLIYYSQIVNDFQKGDIAEGYSVSREKKESFPLTVTSAQKNPTAFYLCASRTGTQNTGELFFGEGSRLTVL.

This chain links TRBV2 with TRBJ2-3; 11 nucleotides line up with TRBD2. The CDR3 extends over 16 amino acids. V gave up 3 bases and J gave up 2 bases; unmatched junction bases: 4. Per germline, CDR1 SNHLY and CDR2 FYNNEI. The CDR3 nucleotides read TGTGCCAGCAGTGACAGGACTAGCGGGCACACAGATACGCAGTATTTT. This sequence encodes CASSDRTSGHTDTQYF.

The rearrangement joins TRBV5-1 to TRBJ2-5; 11 bases are shared with TRBD1. The end of the DNA fits TRBJ2-7 better, so the J call may be wrong. The CDR3 is 14 amino acids. Germline V lookup: CDR1 SGHRS, CDR2 YFSETQ. CDR3 sequence: CASSLTGQGDEQYF. As DNA, the CDR3 is TGCGCCAGCAGCTTGACGGGACAGGGGGACGAGCAGTACTTC.